This TCR beta chain was profiled in a study of blood T cell repertoires in COVID-19. Study-level background: Samples of COVID-19 (acute and convalescent) were obtained from the United States, Italy and Spain.

CDR3 length: 15 amino acids. Germline CDR1 MNHEY, CDR2 SVGAGI. Trimming took 0 bases from V and 8 from J; bases not matched to a gene: 6. The table came from immunoSEQ multiplex PCR; TCRdb's copy has only in-frame clones and leaves some out. The sample contains over 250,000 clones, approximately 92% of which appear only once. The TCR was taken from a woman in her thirties who had recovered from COVID-19. Sequencing input: PBMCs or T cells enriched from blood (not recorded which). V usage is TRBV6-5 and J usage is TRBJ2-1; TRBD2 matches at 8 bases. CDR3 in amino acids: CASSYSSGGPDEQFF. The CDR3 bases are TGTGCCAGCAGTTACTCGTCGGGAGGGCCGGATGAGCAGTTCTTC.